Listed below are T cell receptor beta chains from one sample, sequenced in a study of cytomegalovirus exposure and HLA in healthy donors. Profiling relied on immunoSEQ multiplex PCR, and the TCRdb table lists in-frame clones only, not all of them. The sample consists of over 200,000 clones, approximately 87% of them appearing once. Sequenced input: PBMCs. The receptor source for this set is a woman younger than 30 in good health and CMV-seronegative. CDR3s include the opening cysteine and the closing phenylalanine or tryptophan. Fields, in order: clone size, J gene, D gene, V gene, CDR3 DNA, CDR3 protein. D genes are given only for firm matches. The size of a clone is reported for some rows only, either as once, few or many, or as a class for expanded clones.

clone_size: few
j_call: TRBJ1-4
d_call: TRBD1
v_call: TRBV5-1
cdr3_nt: TGCGCCAGCAGCTTGGGATCGACAGGGGGCGAAGAAAAACTGTTTTTT
cdr3_aa: CASSLGSTGGEEKLFF

clone_size: .
j_call: TRBJ2-5
d_call: .
v_call: TRBV7-9
cdr3_nt: TGTGCCAGCAGCCTCAGAAGGGGGGCAGAGACCCAGTACTTC
cdr3_aa: CASSLRRGAETQYF

clone_size: .
j_call: TRBJ1-2
d_call: .
v_call: TRBV2
cdr3_nt: TGTGCCAGCAGTGAAGCGCTTCTTGGCGGGATCTATGGCTACACCTTC
cdr3_aa: CASSEALLGGIYGYTF

clone_size: .
j_call: TRBJ1-3
d_call: .
v_call: TRBV18
cdr3_nt: TGTGCCAGCTCACCACAGGGATCTGGAAACACCATATATTTT
cdr3_aa: CASSPQGSGNTIYF

clone_size: .
j_call: TRBJ1-2
d_call: .
v_call: TRBV5-6
cdr3_nt: TGTGCCAGCAGCTTGGGCAGTAACTATGGCTACACCTTC
cdr3_aa: CASSLGSNYGYTF

clone_size: .
j_call: TRBJ2-7
d_call: .
v_call: TRBV29-1
cdr3_nt: TGCAGCGTTGGAGGCAGGGGCTACGAGCAGTACTTC
cdr3_aa: CSVGGRGYEQYF

clone_size: once
j_call: TRBJ1-5
d_call: .
v_call: TRBV28
cdr3_nt: TGTGCCAGCAGAAAAGGGGTAGCTACTAATCAGCCCCAGCATTTT
cdr3_aa: CASRKGVATNQPQHF

clone_size: .
j_call: TRBJ2-1
d_call: .
v_call: TRBV12-5
cdr3_nt: TGTGCTAGTGGGGCCTTAAGCTCCTACAATGAGCAGTTCTTC
cdr3_aa: CASGALSSYNEQFF

clone_size: .
j_call: TRBJ2-7
d_call: TRBD1
v_call: TRBV5-4
cdr3_nt: TGTGCCAGCAGCTCGCTAAAGACAGGGATCTACGAGCAGTACTTC
cdr3_aa: CASSSLKTGIYEQYF

clone_size: .
j_call: TRBJ2-3
d_call: TRBD2
v_call: TRBV15
cdr3_nt: TGTGCCACCAGCAGGCCGACAGGACTAGCGCGAGCCGCAGATACGCAGTATTTT
cdr3_aa: CATSRPTGLARAADTQYF

clone_size: .
j_call: TRBJ1-1
d_call: .
v_call: TRBV2
cdr3_nt: TGTGCCAGCACCTGGTCGGGGGGGGGCGCTGAAGCTTTCTTT
cdr3_aa: CASTWSGGGAEAFF

clone_size: .
j_call: TRBJ2-3
d_call: TRBD1
v_call: TRBV9
cdr3_nt: TGTGCCAGCAGCGGGCAGGGGGCCGGATATACGCAGTATTTT
cdr3_aa: CASSGQGAGYTQYF

clone_size: .
j_call: TRBJ2-2
d_call: .
v_call: TRBV5-1
cdr3_nt: TGCGCCAGCAGCCTAAACACCGGGGAGCTGTTTTTT
cdr3_aa: CASSLNTGELFF

clone_size: .
j_call: TRBJ1-2
d_call: .
v_call: TRBV27
cdr3_nt: TGTGCCAGCGCCGGTAACTATGGCTACACCTTC
cdr3_aa: CASAGNYGYTF

clone_size: .
j_call: TRBJ2-1
d_call: .
v_call: TRBV30
cdr3_nt: TGTGCCTGGAGGGCTGGCAGCACTAGGGGGGGTGAGCAGTTCTTC
cdr3_aa: CAWRAGSTRGGEQFF

clone_size: .
j_call: TRBJ1-1
d_call: TRBD1
v_call: TRBV27
cdr3_nt: TGTGCCAGCAGTTCCAGGGGGCGGACTGAAGCTTTCTTT
cdr3_aa: CASSSRGRTEAFF

clone_size: .
j_call: TRBJ2-2
d_call: .
v_call: TRBV9
cdr3_nt: TGTGCCAGCAGCGTTCGGAGTACAGCGAACACCGGGGAGCTGTTTTTT
cdr3_aa: CASSVRSTANTGELFF

clone_size: few
j_call: TRBJ1-1
d_call: .
v_call: TRBV27
cdr3_nt: TGTGCCAGCAGTTTTCGGGGGGCGATTCGTGGCTCTGAAGCTTTCTTT
cdr3_aa: CASSFRGAIRGSEAFF

clone_size: .
j_call: TRBJ1-1
d_call: TRBD1
v_call: TRBV30
cdr3_nt: TGTGCCTGGAGTGTGACAGGGGAGAGTGAAGCTTTCTTT
cdr3_aa: CAWSVTGESEAFF

clone_size: .
j_call: TRBJ2-1
d_call: .
v_call: TRBV29-1
cdr3_nt: TGCAGCGTTGATTTGTCCGGTAGCTCCTACAATGAGCAGTTCTTC
cdr3_aa: CSVDLSGSSYNEQFF

clone_size: .
j_call: TRBJ1-5
d_call: .
v_call: TRBV18
cdr3_nt: TGTGCCAGCTCACCACGGGGCAGGGAAGGATCCAATCAGCCCCAGCATTTT
cdr3_aa: CASSPRGREGSNQPQHF

clone_size: few
j_call: TRBJ1-2
d_call: .
v_call: TRBV6-1
cdr3_nt: TGTGCCAGCAGTGAACTTCGGACGGGCAGGGATGGCTACACCTTC
cdr3_aa: CASSELRTGRDGYTF

clone_size: once
j_call: TRBJ2-7
d_call: TRBD2
v_call: TRBV5-4
cdr3_nt: TGTGCCAGCAGCGCCGGGACTAGCGGGGAAATATCCTACGAGCAGTACTTC
cdr3_aa: CASSAGTSGEISYEQYF

clone_size: .
j_call: TRBJ1-1
d_call: .
v_call: TRBV9
cdr3_nt: TGTGCCAGCAGCGTAGTTGGTCAGAGAGCGGCTGCTGAAGCTTTCTTT
cdr3_aa: CASSVVGQRAAAEAFF

clone_size: few
j_call: TRBJ1-1
d_call: .
v_call: TRBV10-2
cdr3_nt: TGCGCCAGCAGTTTCGGGGGTGATAAGGAAGCTTTCTTT
cdr3_aa: CASSFGGDKEAFF

clone_size: .
j_call: TRBJ2-3
d_call: .
v_call: TRBV7-6
cdr3_nt: TGTGCCAGCAGCTTAGAGGCAGCTCTCAACACAGATACGCAGTATTTT
cdr3_aa: CASSLEAALNTDTQYF

clone_size: .
j_call: TRBJ1-2
d_call: .
v_call: TRBV5-1
cdr3_nt: TGCGCCAGCAGCTTGGATGGGGTCGTCAGCGGGGCGGGTGACTATGGCTACACCTTC
cdr3_aa: CASSLDGVVSGAGDYGYTF

clone_size: .
j_call: TRBJ2-3
d_call: .
v_call: TRBV29-1
cdr3_nt: TGCAGCGTTGAAGAAGGTACTGATACGCAGTATTTT
cdr3_aa: CSVEEGTDTQYF

clone_size: .
j_call: TRBJ2-7
d_call: .
v_call: TRBV5-1
cdr3_nt: TGCGCCAGCAGCTCGAGCGACGAGCAGTACTTC
cdr3_aa: CASSSSDEQYF

clone_size: .
j_call: TRBJ1-5
d_call: TRBD1
v_call: TRBV19
cdr3_nt: TGTGCCAGTAGTACCGACAGGGGCTATAGCAATCAGCCCCAGCATTTT
cdr3_aa: CASSTDRGYSNQPQHF

clone_size: .
j_call: TRBJ2-5
d_call: .
v_call: TRBV13
cdr3_nt: TGTGCCAGCAGCCTCCAGGGGCCGGGGGAGACCCAGTACTTC
cdr3_aa: CASSLQGPGETQYF

clone_size: .
j_call: TRBJ2-4
d_call: .
v_call: TRBV2
cdr3_nt: TGTGCCAGCAGTGTGAGACAGGACCCCAACATTCAGTACTTC
cdr3_aa: CASSVRQDPNIQYF

clone_size: once
j_call: TRBJ1-2
d_call: .
v_call: TRBV2
cdr3_nt: TGTGCCAGCAGTGAAGATGATAGGGGAAACTATGGCTACACCTTC
cdr3_aa: CASSEDDRGNYGYTF

clone_size: .
j_call: TRBJ2-7
d_call: TRBD2
v_call: TRBV10-1
cdr3_nt: TGCGCCAGCAGTCGGGAGGGGCCCAGGGGCGAGCAGTACTTC
cdr3_aa: CASSREGPRGEQYF

clone_size: .
j_call: TRBJ2-2
d_call: .
v_call: TRBV5-6
cdr3_nt: TGTGCCAGCAGCCAGCGGGACAGATCGAACACCGGGGAGCTGTTTTTT
cdr3_aa: CASSQRDRSNTGELFF

clone_size: .
j_call: TRBJ1-1
d_call: .
v_call: TRBV28
cdr3_nt: TGTGCCAGCAGTTCCGATGTGTGGGGCGCAGACACTGAAGCTTTCTTT
cdr3_aa: CASSSDVWGADTEAFF

clone_size: .
j_call: TRBJ1-5
d_call: .
v_call: TRBV6-6
cdr3_nt: TGTGCCAGCAGTTACGGGCCCCGAGGGCATCAGCCCCAGCATTTT
cdr3_aa: CASSYGPRGHQPQHF

clone_size: .
j_call: TRBJ2-7
d_call: TRBD2
v_call: TRBV20-1
cdr3_nt: TGCAGTGCTAGGGGGAGGGCCGAGCAGTACTTC
cdr3_aa: CSARGRAEQYF

clone_size: .
j_call: TRBJ1-6
d_call: .
v_call: TRBV5-5
cdr3_nt: TGTGCCAGCAGCTTGGGGGGAGGCGGTTCACCCCTCCACTTT
cdr3_aa: CASSLGGGGSPLHF

clone_size: many
j_call: TRBJ2-1
d_call: TRBD2
v_call: TRBV11-3
cdr3_nt: TGTGCCAGCAGCCCCGACGGGAGGGGGGGCCTCAATGAGCAGTTCTTC
cdr3_aa: CASSPDGRGGLNEQFF

clone_size: .
j_call: TRBJ2-2
d_call: .
v_call: TRBV9
cdr3_nt: TGTGCCAGCAGCGCCCGGAGTGGGAACACCGGGGAGCTGTTTTTT
cdr3_aa: CASSARSGNTGELFF

clone_size: .
j_call: TRBJ1-2
d_call: TRBD1
v_call: TRBV7-2
cdr3_nt: TGTGCCAGCGGCAGACAGGGGGAAGGTGGCTACACCTTC
cdr3_aa: CASGRQGEGGYTF

clone_size: .
j_call: TRBJ2-7
d_call: TRBD1
v_call: TRBV28
cdr3_nt: TGTGCCAGCAAGGACAGGGTACCCGAGCAGTACTTC
cdr3_aa: CASKDRVPEQYF

clone_size: .
j_call: TRBJ1-1
d_call: .
v_call: TRBV7-6
cdr3_nt: TGTGCCAGCAGCTTATTCGAACAGGGTGGGGGCACTGAAGCTTTCTTT
cdr3_aa: CASSLFEQGGGTEAFF

clone_size: .
j_call: TRBJ2-3
d_call: .
v_call: TRBV15
cdr3_nt: TGTGCCACCAGCAGAGAAGTCGGGACTGCCGACAATACGCAGTATTTT
cdr3_aa: CATSREVGTADNTQYF

clone_size: once
j_call: TRBJ2-1
d_call: TRBD2
v_call: TRBV7-3
cdr3_nt: TGTGCCAGCAGCTTAACGACCAGCGGGGGGGCCCATGAGCAGTTCTTC
cdr3_aa: CASSLTTSGGAHEQFF

clone_size: few
j_call: TRBJ2-7
d_call: .
v_call: TRBV19
cdr3_nt: TGTGCCAGTAGTATTACGGCGGATTACGAGCAGTACTTC
cdr3_aa: CASSITADYEQYF

clone_size: few
j_call: TRBJ1-5
d_call: TRBD1
v_call: TRBV5-4
cdr3_nt: TGTGCCAGCAGCCCGGGAGGGGGCTACAATCAGCCCCAGCATTTT
cdr3_aa: CASSPGGGYNQPQHF